This TCR beta chain was recorded in a study of human T cells and chemical hapten exposure. Library preparation tagged each individual cDNA molecule with a unique molecular identifier. TCRdb itself ran the RACE reads through MiXCR, one entry per CDR3 protein. Here the sample spans 56,000 or so distinct CDR3 sequences, approximately 10% being singletons. This CDR3 contains 15 residues. The germline V gene has CDR1 LGHNA and CDR2 YNFKEQ. Between the trimmed V and J ends, which lost 4 bases and 5 bases, there was a span of 14 bases. The time point denotes: pre-sensitization, week 0. Treatment described: therapeutic diphenylcyclopropenone sensitization with weekly scalp DPC. Unseparated into fractions, whole blood served as the source from which total RNA was extracted. Blood collection took place prior to placing each patch test. Ten or more counts support this clonotype.

The sequence came from a woman in her twenties or thirties with alopecia areata. Some clones in this sample may be carry-over from other donors' samples. The material was whole blood, obtained in connection with sensitization to the hapten diphenylcyclopropenone (DPC). This chain joins TRBV4-2 and TRBJ1-4; tentative D call: TRBD1 (5 bases). CDR3 in amino acids: CASSPRDGSNEKLFF. Written as DNA, the CDR3 is TGTGCCAGCAGCCCTAGGGACGGATCAAATGAAAAACTGTTTTTT.